This TCR beta chain was identified in a study of T cells in Graves' hyperthyroidism and ophthalmopathy. Study context: Specimen type is peripheral blood, collected at initial diagnosis prior to any treatment.

TCR beta CDR3 regions were amplified from RNA. TCR CDR3 underwent first-round RT-PCR with the HTBI primer set. Via MiXCR, TCRdb re-called the multiplex PCR reads, giving one row per CDR3 protein. The sample includes about 840,000 distinct CDR3 sequences, 38% seen only once; the top ten take approximately 8.7%. Source material for PBMCs was about 11 ml fresh peripheral blood. Many counts were recorded for this clonotype. There are 14 residues in the CDR3. Trimming removed 4 bases from V and 1 base from J, with 11 bases in between. The germline gives CDR1 SGHRS, CDR2 YFSETQ. The specimen was blood. The chain employs TRBV5-1 and TRBJ1-1; TRBD1 is a possible D gene (6 bases). The receptor was isolated from a man aged 18 to 29 with Graves' hyperthyroidism. The CDR3 DNA reads as TGCGCCAGCAGCGCCGGACAGCCGAACACTGAAGCTTTCTTT. Translated, it gives CASSAGQPNTEAFF.